The 29 T cell receptor beta chains below all came from one sample that was sequenced in a study of human thymus T cells. Assay: immunoSEQ multiplex PCR; the TCRdb copy retains only in-frame clones and omits some. The data contain tens of thousands of clones, 90% to 95% of them seen just once; the ten biggest clones take up roughly 5.7%. The sequencing sample was made of blood. The receptors shown here come from a boy in the first two years of life with a congenital heart defect but otherwise immunologically healthy.

The V gene is TRBV12-5, the J gene TRBJ2-3; 11 bases match TRBD1. This CDR3 region has 22 residues. Germline V CDR1 and CDR2: LGHNT, FRNRAP. V dropped 0 bases and J dropped 1; count of bases not matched to a gene: 18. CDR3 bases: TGTGCTAGTGGTTTGGTACGATCACCGGGACAGGGGGAAACAATGGGCACAGATACGCAGTATTTT. Amino acid sequence: CASGLVRSPGQGETMGTDTQYF.

This clone was recorded once. The rearrangement links TRBV19 to TRBJ1-5, with D perhaps matching TRBD1 (5 bases). Germline CDR1 reads LNHDA; CDR2 reads SQIVND (reference sequence). Trimming shortened V by 5 bases and J by 1 base, and 12 bases separated the two germline ends. The CDR3 is 15 residues long. CDR3 bases: TGTGCCAGTAGTTCCGACAGATGGAGCAATCAGCCCCAGCATTTT. Its translation: CASSSDRWSNQPQHF.

CDR3 nucleotides: TGTGCCAGCAGTGAATACGGACTAGCGGGCAACCAAGAGACCCAGTACTTC. It codes for CASSEYGLAGNQETQYF. The chain links TRBV2 to TRBJ2-5; TRBD2 matches at 11 bases. The germline CDR1 and CDR2 sequences are SNHLY and FYNNEI. Germline trimming cut 2 bases from V and 0 bases from J; bases unmatched to any gene: 5. This CDR3 has 17 residues.

The chain couples TRBV11-2 to TRBJ2-7, with D possibly matching TRBD1 (6 bases). Trimming pared 3 bases from V and 4 bases from J, leaving 10 bases between. CDR3 size: 13 residues. CDR1 SGHAT and CDR2 FQNNGV come from the germline V gene. The CDR3 DNA reads TGTGCCAGCAGCTTCCGGACAGCTTACGAGCAGTACTTC. Translating it yields CASSFRTAYEQYF.

V gene TRBV28 combines with J gene TRBJ1-3; D not resolved. Trimming removed 3 bases from V and 7 bases from J, with 7 bases in between. The CDR3 runs 12 residues. Germline values: CDR1 MDHEN, CDR2 SYDVKM. CDR3 residues: CASSLLMNTIYF. As DNA, the CDR3 is TGTGCCAGCAGTTTGTTAATGAACACCATATATTTT.

This clone was seen just once. The gene calls are TRBV10-3 and TRBJ2-1, with a possible D match to TRBD2 (5 bases). Germline CDR1 ENHRY, CDR2 SYGVKD. This CDR3 region has 15 residues. V was clipped by 4 bases and J by 4 bases, with 14 bases between them. CDR3 sequence (DNA): TGTGCCATCAGTGGGGCGGGTAGCGCTTACAATGAGCAGTTCTTC. Translation: CAISGAGSAYNEQFF.

The chain carries TRBV7-3 and TRBJ2-5; D is unresolved. The V end lost 5 bases, the J end lost 1 base, and 8 bases lay between the germline ends. Germline V CDR1 and CDR2: SGHTA, FQGTGA. The CDR3 contains 13 residues. CDR3 in DNA: TGTGCCAGCAGCCGAGATTTCCAAGAGACCCAGTACTTC. Translated, it gives CASSRDFQETQYF.

The chain uses TRBV11-3 and TRBJ2-7; no reliable D call. The CDR3 extends over 16 amino acids. V was cut by 0 bases and J by 0 bases, with 12 bases left in between. CDR1 and CDR2 from the germline V gene are SGHNT and YENEEA. The CDR3 nucleotides are TGTGCCAGCAGCTTAGACTCACACAGAAGCTCCTACGAGCAGTACTTC. It is translated as CASSLDSHRSSYEQYF.

This clone has just one count. The chain recombines TRBV6-5 with TRBJ1-2; 8 bases line up with TRBD1. Germline V gene lookup returns CDR1 MNHEY and CDR2 SVGAGI. The V segment lost 7 bases and the J segment 0 bases; nucleotides outside the gene matches: 7. The CDR3 loop spans 15 amino acids. CDR3 in DNA: TGTGCCAGCACCCGGACAGGGAGGGCTAACTATGGCTACACCTTC. It yields the protein CASTRTGRANYGYTF.

The chain joins TRBV5-1 to TRBJ2-3, with a weak D call TRBD1 (5 bases). Trimming removed 0 bases from V and 9 bases from J, with 5 bases in between. This CDR3 comprises 11 residues. CDR1 SGHRS and CDR2 YFSETQ come from the germline V gene. CDR3 residues: CASSLGQTQYF. CDR3 DNA: TGCGCCAGCAGCTTGGGACAGACGCAGTATTTT.

The chain employs TRBV5-1 and TRBJ2-3; a possible D gene is TRBD1 (6 bases). The CDR3 contains 15 residues. Germline CDR1 and CDR2: SGHRS and YFSETQ. The V end was cut by 0 bases, the J end by 3 bases, with 11 bases between. CDR3 coding DNA: TGCGCCAGCAGCTTGGATGGGGGCAGGACAGATACGCAGTATTTT. This translates into CASSLDGGRTDTQYF.

The chain uses TRBV27 and TRBJ2-7; perhaps TRBD2 as D (7 bases). V dropped 7 bases and J dropped 5 bases, with 18 bases sitting between them. The CDR3 has 14 amino acids. CDR1 is MNHEY and CDR2 is SMNVEV in the germline V gene (reference sequence). The CDR3 DNA sequence: TGTGCCAGCACCCTGAGGGGGGGCATGAACGAGCAGTACTTC. This codes for CASTLRGGMNEQYF.

The V gene is TRBV7-2, the J gene TRBJ2-7; 12 nucleotides align to TRBD2. The CDR3 is made up of 17 amino acids. Germline assignment: CDR1 SGHTA and CDR2 FQGNSA. V lost 0 bases, J lost 1 base, and 4 bases stayed unmatched. The CDR3 coding sequence is TGTGCCAGCAGCTTAGCCCTAACTAGCGGGGGGTCCTACGAGCAGTACTTC. Translated: CASSLALTSGGSYEQYF.

J is TRBJ2-3 and V is TRBV5-1, with D possibly TRBD2 on 6 matching bases. The germline CDR1 and CDR2 sequences are SGHRS and YFSETQ. Trimming shortened V by 4 bases and J by 2 bases, and 11 bases separated the two germline ends. The CDR3 is 14 residues long. The CDR3, as DNA: TGCGCCAGCAGCGGGGGACTCCCCACAGATACGCAGTATTTT. This codes for CASSGGLPTDTQYF. Complete variable domain (other parts from reference TRBV5-1 and TRBJ2-3): KAGVTQTPRYLIKTRGQQVTLSCSPISGHRSVSWYQQTPGQGLQFLFEYFSETQRNKGNFPGRFSGRQFSNSRSEMNVSTLELGDSALYLCASSGGLPTDTQYFGPGTRLTVL.

This clone has a single count. The chain employs TRBV6-5 and TRBJ2-7, with a possible D match to TRBD1 (6 bases). V was cut by 5 bases and J by 5 bases, with 16 bases left in between. The CDR3 is made up of 14 amino acids. Germline-derived CDR1 and CDR2 are MNHEY and SVGAGI. The CDR3 sequence: CASSPTGFQHEQYF. The CDR3 DNA sequence: TGTGCCAGCAGTCCAACAGGGTTCCAGCACGAGCAGTACTTC.

The rearrangement links TRBV27 to TRBJ2-6; 7 nucleotides agree with TRBD2. Trimming cost V 5 bases and J 0 bases; bases outside gene matches: 7. Germline V lookup: CDR1 MNHEY, CDR2 SMNVEV (reference sequence). CDR3 length: 17 residues. This CDR3 is CASSPWGGSSGANVLTF. CDR3 sequence (DNA): TGTGCCAGCAGTCCCTGGGGGGGATCCTCTGGGGCCAACGTCCTGACTTTC.

The chain carries TRBV19 and TRBJ2-7; no reliable D call. From germline, CDR1 is LNHDA and CDR2 SQIVND (reference sequence). This CDR3 region has 14 residues. CDR3 residues: CVRRQGPSSYEQYF. The CDR3 DNA reads TGTGTAAGGAGACAAGGTCCTAGCTCCTACGAGCAGTACTTC.

V usage is TRBV4-3 and J usage is TRBJ2-2; D is perhaps TRBD1 (6 bases). CDR3 length equals 14 residues. Between the trimmed V and J ends, which lost 5 bases and 6 bases, there was a span of 13 bases. The V gene's germline CDR1 is LGHNA and CDR2 YSLEER. CDR3 nucleotide sequence: TGCGCCAGCAGCAACAGGGTTTTTTCCGGGGAGCTGTTTTTT. Residues: CASSNRVFSGELFF.

The genes are TRBV30 and TRBJ1-2; TRBD1 aligns across 9 bases. Germline loops: CDR1 GTSNPN, CDR2 SVGIG (reference sequence). The CDR3 is made up of 14 amino acids. Trimming took 1 base from V and 1 from J; bases not matched to a gene: 1. CDR3 bases: TGTGCCTGGAGTGGACAGGGGGGTAACTATGGCTACACCTTC. This gives the protein CAWSGQGGNYGYTF.

This clone was found once. V is TRBV5-1 and J is TRBJ2-7; the match to TRBD2 covers 14 bases. The J segment lost 4 bases and the V segment lost 0 bases, leaving 3 bases of the junction unmatched. The CDR3 is 16 amino acids. Germline CDR1 SGHRS, CDR2 YFSETQ. In DNA, the CDR3 is TGCGCCAGCAGCTTGGGGGGACTAGCGGGAGTTTACGAGCAGTACTTC. Translated: CASSLGGLAGVYEQYF.

V gene TRBV14 combines with J gene TRBJ2-7; 9 nucleotides match TRBD2. The CDR3 loop spans 14 amino acids. Germline loops: CDR1 SGHDN, CDR2 FVKESK. Trimming took 3 bases from V and 3 from J; bases not matched to a gene: 3. CDR3 loop: CASSHGGGDYEQYF. DNA for the CDR3: TGTGCCAGCAGCCACGGCGGGGGGGACTACGAGCAGTACTTC.

The chain has TRBV11-2 and TRBJ2-1; TRBD2 agrees at 7 bases. V shed 1 base and J 9 bases; nucleotides not matched to a gene: 18. Per the germline V gene, CDR1 is SGHAT and CDR2 is FQNNGV. The length of the CDR3 is 18 residues. CDR3 amino acids: CASSLAPGTIYNMGEQFF. CDR3 sequence (DNA): TGTGCCAGCAGCTTAGCCCCTGGGACTATATACAATATGGGTGAGCAGTTCTTC.

V usage is TRBV2 and J usage is TRBJ1-1; TRBD1 matches at 11 bases. The CDR3 covers 17 residues. The V gene's germline CDR1 is SNHLY and CDR2 FYNNEI. The ends lost 6 bases at V and 0 bases at J; junction bases unmatched: 9. CDR3 bases: TGTGCCAGCAGCCGCGGACAGGGGGCGACGATGAACACTGAAGCTTTCTTT. It yields the protein CASSRGQGATMNTEAFF.

The chain uses TRBV30 and TRBJ2-3; 10 bases are shared with TRBD2. Germline V gives CDR1 GTSNPN, CDR2 SVGIG (reference sequence). The CDR3 contains 15 residues. V shed 3 bases and J 3 bases; nucleotides not matched to a gene: 6. In DNA, the CDR3 is TGTGCCTGGAGCCCGATAGCGGGGGGTACAGATACGCAGTATTTT. This encodes CAWSPIAGGTDTQYF.

The CDR3 loop is CASSSTSGPRGAYEQYF. CDR3 sequence (DNA): TGTGCCAGCAGTTCAACCAGCGGGCCAAGGGGGGCCTACGAGCAGTACTTC. This chain connects TRBV7-9 to TRBJ2-7; D might be TRBD1 or TRBD2, each matching 6 bases. The CDR3 loop spans 17 amino acids. CDR1 is SEHNR and CDR2 is FQNEAQ in the germline V gene (reference sequence). V lost 6 bases to trimming and J lost 2 bases, with 23 bases between them.

This clone was picked up one time. The junction shows a germline mismatch at one end, possibly a read error. The rearrangement joins TRBV6-5 to TRBJ2-7; TRBD2 matches at 7 bases. This CDR3 spans 12 amino acids. CDR1 and CDR2 (germline): MNHEY, SVGAGI. CDR3 in amino acids: CARGGNRDLAFF. The CDR3 DNA reads as TGTGCCAGGGGGGGGAACCGGGATTTGGCCTTCTTC.

The CDR3 spells CASSLRRGETQYF. CDR3 nucleotides: TGTGCCAGCAGCTTAAGGAGGGGGGAGACCCAGTACTTC. The chain is built from TRBV7-2 and TRBJ2-5; the D call may be TRBD1 or TRBD2 (6 bases each). This CDR3 has 13 residues. Per germline, CDR1 SGHTA and CDR2 FQGNSA. V dropped 2 bases and J dropped 5 bases, with 9 bases sitting between them.

The chain uses TRBV5-1 and TRBJ1-2; D is possibly TRBD1 (6 bases). Germline V CDR1 and CDR2: SGHRS, YFSETQ. This CDR3 region has 15 residues. V lost 5 bases and J 4 bases, leaving 18 bases between the germline ends. In DNA form, the CDR3 reads TGCGCCAGCAGGCGGGGCCTCGACAGGAGCTATGGCTACACCTTC. It translates to CASRRGLDRSYGYTF.

This clone was recorded only once. The chain has TRBV6-5 and TRBJ1-6, with D unresolved. The CDR3 covers 14 residues. Germline assignment: CDR1 MNHEY and CDR2 SVGAGI. Deletions cut 4 bases from V and 6 bases from J, with 10 bases between. The DNA of the CDR3 is TGTGCCAGCAGTTCGGACGGTCTTAATTCACCCCTCCACTTT. This codes for CASSSDGLNSPLHF.